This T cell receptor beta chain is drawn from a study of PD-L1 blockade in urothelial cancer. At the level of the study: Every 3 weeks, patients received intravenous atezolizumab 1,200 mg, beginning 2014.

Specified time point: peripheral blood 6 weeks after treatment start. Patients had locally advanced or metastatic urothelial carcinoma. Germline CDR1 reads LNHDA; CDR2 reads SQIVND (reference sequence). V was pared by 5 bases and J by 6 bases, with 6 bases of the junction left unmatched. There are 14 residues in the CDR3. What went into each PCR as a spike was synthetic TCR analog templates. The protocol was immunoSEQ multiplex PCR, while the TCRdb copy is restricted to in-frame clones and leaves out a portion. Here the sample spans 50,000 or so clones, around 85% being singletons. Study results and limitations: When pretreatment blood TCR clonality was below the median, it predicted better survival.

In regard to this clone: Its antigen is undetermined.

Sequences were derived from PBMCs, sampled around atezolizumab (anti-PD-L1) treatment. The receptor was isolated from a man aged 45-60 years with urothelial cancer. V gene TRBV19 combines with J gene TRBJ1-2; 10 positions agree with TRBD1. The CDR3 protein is CASSPWTGGDGYTF. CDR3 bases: TGTGCCAGTAGTCCGTGGACAGGGGGGGATGGCTACACCTTC. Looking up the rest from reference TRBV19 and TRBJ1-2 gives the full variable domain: DGGITQSPKYLFRKEGQNVTLSCEQNLNHDAMYWYRQDPGQGLRLIYYSQIVNDFQKGDIAEGYSVSREKKESFPLTVTSAQKNPTAFYLCASSPWTGGDGYTFGSGTRLTVV.